A single sample is the source of the 18 T cell receptor beta chains below, sequenced in a study of T cells after posttransplantation cyclophosphamide. Measured with immunoSEQ multiplex PCR; TCRdb has only the in-frame clones, and not every one. Listed for the sample are approximately 15,000 clones, none seen a single time. A marrow graft followed busulfan-fludarabine conditioning, with cyclophosphamide on days +3 and +4. The sequencing here drew on PBMCs, taken around 1,100 days after allogeneic stem cell transplant with posttransplant cyclophosphamide. These receptor sequences come from a female patient aged 40 to 55 who received an allogeneic stem cell transplant from a related donor, was CMV-positive, and had no GVHD. A subset of T cells may come from the graft donor.

The sample holds many counts of this clone. The V call is TRBV7-2, the J call TRBJ2-5; TRBD1 matches at 9 bases. V dropped 2 bases and J dropped 2; count of bases not matched to a gene: 3. This CDR3 region has 15 residues. Germline V CDR1 and CDR2: SGHTA, FQGNSA. The CDR3 DNA sequence: TGTGCCAGCAGCTTATGGGGACAGGGTCAAGAGACCCAGTACTTC. Translated, it gives CASSLWGQGQETQYF.

This clone turned up a few times. The chain carries TRBV7-8 and TRBJ2-2, with TRBD1 matching over 7 bases. This CDR3 contains 13 residues. Germline V gives CDR1 SGHVS, CDR2 FQNEAQ. V lost 1 base, J lost 7 bases, and 0 bases stayed unmatched. The CDR3 loop is CASSLGTGGELFF. The CDR3 DNA reads as TGTGCCAGCAGCTTAGGGACAGGCGGGGAGCTGTTTTTT.

This clone is categorized as medium-sized. The chain links TRBV19 to TRBJ2-5, with 7 bases aligning to TRBD2. This CDR3 contains 18 residues. The germline V gene encodes CDR1 LNHDA and CDR2 SQIVND (reference sequence). The junction had 11 bases not matched to a gene; V was cut back by 1 base and J by 0 bases. CDR3 amino acids: CASSIAPGRAMYQETQYF. The DNA for the CDR3 is TGTGCCAGTAGTATAGCCCCTGGGAGGGCGATGTACCAAGAGACCCAGTACTTC. The full variable domain, in which reference TRBV19 and TRBJ2-5 provide the parts outside the CDR3, is DGGITQSPKYLFRKEGQNVTLSCEQNLNHDAMYWYRQDPGQGLRLIYYSQIVNDFQKGDIAEGYSVSREKKESFPLTVTSAQKNPTAFYLCASSIAPGRAMYQETQYFGPGTRLLVL.

Ten or more counts support this clone. The rearrangement joins TRBV19 to TRBJ1-5; 9 nucleotides agree with TRBD1. The germline V gene has CDR1 LNHDA and CDR2 SQIVND (reference sequence). CDR3 size: 15 residues. Trimming cost V 1 base and J 5 bases; bases outside gene matches: 3. CDR3 sequence: CASSIVGQGDQPQHF. DNA of the CDR3: TGTGCCAGTAGTATAGTGGGACAGGGAGATCAGCCCCAGCATTTT. The whole variable domain, remainder taken from reference TRBV19 and TRBJ1-5, is DGGITQSPKYLFRKEGQNVTLSCEQNLNHDAMYWYRQDPGQGLRLIYYSQIVNDFQKGDIAEGYSVSREKKESFPLTVTSAQKNPTAFYLCASSIVGQGDQPQHFGDGTRLSIL.

This clone has a count of ten or more. The V and J genes are TRBV5-1 and TRBJ2-3, with 8 bases fitting TRBD1. The germline V gene has CDR1 SGHRS and CDR2 YFSETQ. Trimming at V came to 4 bases and at J to 0 bases, leaving 7 bases not matched to a gene. The CDR3 extends over 16 amino acids. The CDR3 sequence is CASSTGTGFSTDTQYF. For the CDR3, the DNA is TGCGCCAGCAGCACTGGGACAGGTTTTAGCACAGATACGCAGTATTTT.

Note on this clone: A read error is possible here, since a much larger clone lies one base away. V is TRBV5-1 and J is TRBJ2-1; D might be TRBD2 (5 bases). CDR3 length equals 15 residues. V was trimmed by 3 bases and J by 0 bases, leaving 10 bases between them. The V gene's germline CDR1 is SGHRS and CDR2 YFSETQ. In nucleotides, the CDR3 is TGCGCCAGCAGCTCCGGAGGAGCCTCCTACAATGAGCAGTTCTTC. Its translation is CASSSGGASYNEQFF.

Many counts were recorded for this clone. The V call is TRBV12-5, the J call TRBJ2-1; perhaps TRBD2 as D (6 bases). Germline CDR1 reads LGHNT; CDR2 reads FRNRAP. The CDR3 covers 13 residues. V shed 4 bases and J shed 7 bases, with 11 bases lying between them. The chain's CDR3 is CASGSSGRNEQFF. The CDR3, as DNA: TGTGCTAGTGGTTCTAGTGGGAGGAATGAGCAGTTCTTC.

This CDR3 is CASSLSLGGGETQYF. DNA of the CDR3: TGTGCCAGCAGTTTAAGCCTCGGGGGTGGAGAGACCCAGTACTTC. The chain carries TRBV28 and TRBJ2-5; D is possibly TRBD2 (6 bases). This CDR3 comprises 15 residues. Per the germline V gene, CDR1 is MDHEN and CDR2 is SYDVKM. V was trimmed by 2 bases and J by 4 bases, leaving 14 bases between them.

The chain is built from TRBV4-1 and TRBJ2-2, with D possibly matching TRBD2 (8 bases). The V end lost 4 bases, the J end lost 7 bases, and 22 bases lay between the germline ends. The CDR3 is made up of 17 amino acids. Germline-derived CDR1 and CDR2 are MGHRA and YSYEKL. The CDR3 nucleotides are TGCGCCAGCAGCCGTCGGGAGGGGGCGTTAGGAGGCGGGGAGCTGTTTTTT. It translates to CASSRREGALGGGELFF.

In this sample, this clone turned up many times. J is TRBJ2-1 and V is TRBV19; the D is unclear. Trimming pared 8 bases from V and 7 bases from J, leaving 6 bases between. CDR1 is LNHDA and CDR2 is SQIVND in the germline V gene (reference sequence). This CDR3 region has 10 residues. The CDR3: CASSGNEQFF. The CDR3 DNA is TGTGCCAGTTCCGGTAATGAGCAGTTCTTC.

This clone was counted at least ten times. The rearrangement uses TRBV29-1 and TRBJ1-5; D might be TRBD1 (6 bases). The CDR3 extends over 15 amino acids. Trimming stripped 0 bases from V and 7 bases from J, with 16 bases between. Germline CDR1 SQVTM, CDR2 ANQGSEA. Written as DNA, the CDR3 is TGCAGCGTTGAAGATCCGGACAGCGTCGGGCAGCCCCAGCATTTT. Its translation is CSVEDPDSVGQPQHF.

This clone showed up just a few times. This sample also contains other DNA sequences that code for the same CDR3. The J gene is TRBJ2-7, the V gene TRBV9, with 8 bases fitting TRBD1. The CDR3 runs 15 residues. Trimming removed 8 bases from V and 2 bases from J; junction bases left unmatched: 12. Germline lookup yields CDR1 SGDLS and CDR2 YYNGEE. This CDR3 reads CASCFRQGTAYEQYF. CDR3 in DNA: TGTGCCAGTTGCTTCAGACAGGGGACGGCCTACGAGCAGTACTTC.

In its sample, this clone was seen many times. The chain carries TRBV7-3 and TRBJ2-3, with D tentatively TRBD2 (6 bases). The length of the CDR3 is 18 residues. The V gene's germline CDR1 is SGHTA and CDR2 FQGTGA. V was shortened by 5 bases and J by 0 bases, with 21 bases between the two germline ends. CDR3 in amino acids: CASSATGTHIGSTDTQYF. The CDR3, as DNA: TGTGCCAGCAGCGCAACCGGGACTCATATAGGGAGCACAGATACGCAGTATTTT.

This clone was counted ten times or more. The chain has TRBV27 and TRBJ2-2; the match to TRBD2 covers 8 bases. J lost 0 bases, V lost 4 bases, and 7 bases had no gene match. The CDR3 is made up of 17 amino acids. Germline loops: CDR1 MNHEY, CDR2 SMNVEV (reference sequence). The CDR3 DNA is TGTGCCAGCAGTTATCTACGGGGGGGGCCGAACACCGGGGAGCTGTTTTTT. This gives the protein CASSYLRGGPNTGELFF.

This clone was recorded many times. The chain uses TRBV6-1 and TRBJ1-2; D gene ambiguous. The CDR3 spans 14 residues. Trimming cost V 11 bases and J 1 base, with 17 bases left between them. CDR1 is MNHNS and CDR2 is SASEGT in the germline V gene. The CDR3 loop is CAVPGIRHNYGYTF. DNA for the CDR3: TGTGCCGTCCCCGGGATCCGCCATAACTATGGCTACACCTTC.

Concerning this clone: Other DNA variants within this sample encode the same CDR3. V gene TRBV28 combines with J gene TRBJ2-3; D gene unclear. Per germline, CDR1 MDHEN and CDR2 SYDVKM. V was pared by 3 bases and J by 1 base, with 8 bases between. This CDR3 spans 14 amino acids. CDR3 sequence reads: CASSFVAGTDTQYF. The CDR3 bases are TGTGCCAGCAGTTTCGTGGCCGGCACAGATACGCAGTATTTT.

This clone was found many times. This chain links TRBV4-2 with TRBJ2-3; 7 bases match TRBD2. The CDR3 runs 13 residues. Per the germline V gene, CDR1 is LGHNA and CDR2 is YNFKEQ. The junction had 5 bases not matched to a gene; V was cut back by 0 bases and J by 11 bases. The CDR3 protein is CASSQDPGLVQYF. As DNA, the CDR3 is TGTGCCAGCAGCCAAGATCCCGGACTAGTGCAGTATTTT.

This clone was seen many times. The V and J genes are TRBV2 and TRBJ2-1; 12 bases map to TRBD1. After removal of 6 bases from V and 7 bases from J, the junction contained 13 bases not matched to a gene. The CDR3 has 17 residues. Germline V gene lookup returns CDR1 SNHLY and CDR2 FYNNEI. In DNA form, the CDR3 reads TGTGCCAGCAGAGATAAACTCCGGGACAGGGGGCGGAATGAGCAGTTCTTC. Translation gives CASRDKLRDRGRNEQFF. The full variable domain, rest sourced from reference TRBV2 and TRBJ2-1, is EPEVTQTPSHQVTQMGQEVILRCVPISNHLYFYWYRQILGQKVEFLVSFYNNEISEKSEIFDDQFSVERPDGSNFTLKIRSTKLEDSAMYFCASRDKLRDRGRNEQFFGPGTRLTVL.